Following are 18 T cell receptor beta chains from one sample sequenced in a study of blood T cell repertoires in COVID-19. Assay: immunoSEQ multiplex PCR; the TCRdb copy retains only in-frame clones and omits some. This sample yields some 330,000 clones, of which around 92% are seen a single time; 1.5% to 2% belongs to the top ten. The sequenced sample was peripheral blood. These receptors were collected from a woman in her twenties or thirties with COVID-19, enrolled during active disease.

This clone was seen once. This CDR3 is also generated by other DNA sequences in the sample. V is TRBV4-3 and J is TRBJ1-5; D gene ambiguous. The germline gives CDR1 LGHNA, CDR2 YSLEER. V was shortened by 0 bases and J by 4 bases, with 4 bases between the two germline ends. The CDR3 loop spans 13 amino acids. The CDR3 bases are TGCGCCAGCAGCCAAGATAGAAATCAGCCCCAGCATTTT. It yields the protein CASSQDRNQPQHF.

The chain recombines TRBV7-9 with TRBJ2-3; TRBD1 matches 9 bases. The CDR3 has 17 residues. CDR1 is SEHNR and CDR2 is FQNEAQ in the germline V gene (reference sequence). The trim removed 5 bases at V and 2 bases at J, leaving 11 bases unmatched. The CDR3 DNA sequence: TGTGCCAGCAGCCCGCCCGGGGACAGGGAACACACAGATACGCAGTATTTT. The encoded protein is CASSPPGDREHTDTQYF.

V gene TRBV5-6 combines with J gene TRBJ2-1, with 9 bases that match TRBD2. Looked up from germline, CDR1 is SGHDT and CDR2 is YYEEEE. The length of the CDR3 is 15 residues. J gave up 8 bases and V 0 bases, and 6 bases lay outside the gene matches. The CDR3, as DNA: TGTGCCAGCAGCTTGGGAGCGGGGGGCATGTATGAGCAGTTCTTC. As protein: CASSLGAGGMYEQFF.

The rearrangement uses TRBV20-1 and TRBJ2-3; TRBD1 might be the D (7 bases). This CDR3 region has 14 residues. V gave up 3 bases and J gave up 4 bases, with 14 bases separating them. CDR1 and CDR2 from the germline V gene are DFQATT and SNEGSKA (reference sequence). CDR3 in amino acids: CSASQGGSPDTQYF. In DNA, the CDR3 is TGCAGTGCTAGTCAGGGGGGCTCCCCAGATACGCAGTATTTT.

The genes are TRBV7-2 and TRBJ2-3, with a possible D match to TRBD1 (6 bases). The CDR3 totals 14 residues. Trimming took off 5 bases at V and 6 bases at J, with 15 bases between the two ends. The germline V gene has CDR1 SGHTA and CDR2 FQGNSA. CDR3 sequence (DNA): TGTGCCAGCAGCGAACAGGGCCCTCGGGATACGCAGTATTTT. Its translation is CASSEQGPRDTQYF.

The chain joins TRBV7-9 to TRBJ1-3, with 7 bases lining up with TRBD1. Germline V gene sequence: CDR1 SEHNR, CDR2 FQNEAQ (reference sequence). J was trimmed by 1 base and V by 1 base; bases with no gene match: 7. This CDR3 has 17 residues. The CDR3 reads CASSLELPTGSGNTIYF. In nucleotides, the CDR3 is TGTGCCAGCAGCTTAGAATTGCCGACAGGGTCTGGAAACACCATATATTTT. Based on the CDR3 plus reference TRBV7-9 and TRBJ1-3, the full variable domain is DTGVSQNPRHKITKRGQNVTFRCDPISEHNRLYWYRQTLGQGPEFLTYFQNEAQLEKSRLLSDRFSAERPKGSFSTLEIQRTEQGDSAMYLCASSLELPTGSGNTIYFGEGSWLTVV.

CDR3 amino acids: CASSRYEQGRETQYF. In nucleotides, the CDR3 is TGCGCCAGCAGCCGATATGAACAGGGCCGGGAGACCCAGTACTTC. V and J are TRBV4-1 and TRBJ2-5, with D perhaps TRBD1 (6 bases). V lost 4 bases, J lost 5 bases, and 17 bases lay in between. This CDR3 is 15 amino acids long. Germline CDR1 reads MGHRA; CDR2 reads YSYEKL.

This sequence joins TRBV9 and TRBJ2-1, with a possible D match to TRBD1 (6 bases). The CDR3 spans 15 residues. Germline values: CDR1 SGDLS, CDR2 YYNGEE. V was shortened by 1 base and J by 2 bases, with 10 bases between the two germline ends. The CDR3, as DNA: TGTGCCAGCAGCGTACGACAGGCGACCTACAATGAGCAGTTCTTC. Translated, it gives CASSVRQATYNEQFF.

The CDR3 bases are TGCGCCAGCAGCCAGGGGTCGAACACTGAAGCTTTCTTT. Translating it yields CASSQGSNTEAFF. The genes are TRBV5-1 and TRBJ1-1, with D possibly TRBD1 on 6 matching bases. Germline V CDR1 and CDR2: SGHRS, YFSETQ. Trimming removed 4 bases at V and 1 base at J, with 8 bases between. CDR3 size: 13 residues.

J is TRBJ1-1 and V is TRBV4-1; possibly TRBD1 for D (6 bases). The CDR3 sequence is 11 residues long. Trimming took 7 bases from V and 7 from J, leaving 10 bases between them. Germline CDR1 MGHRA, CDR2 YSYEKL. The CDR3 DNA sequence: TGCGCCAGCACCGAAGGGGGTGAAGCTTTCTTT. Translated, it gives CASTEGGEAFF.

This clone was observed a single time. The chain links TRBV7-9 to TRBJ2-5, with 11 bases that match TRBD2. This CDR3 has 15 amino acids. Germline CDR1 SEHNR, CDR2 FQNEAQ (reference sequence). V lost 5 bases to trimming and J lost 2 bases; unmatched junction nucleotides: 4. The CDR3 loop is CASSQTSGTQETQYF. CDR3 sequence (DNA): TGTGCCAGCAGCCAGACTAGCGGGACTCAAGAGACCCAGTACTTC.

About this clone itself: This CDR3 is also generated by other DNA sequences in the sample. V is TRBV2 and J is TRBJ1-2, with D hard to call. Germline lookup yields CDR1 SNHLY and CDR2 FYNNEI. V was cut by 6 bases and J by 2 bases, with 7 bases left in between. The CDR3 contains 12 residues. The CDR3 DNA is TGTGCCAGCAGCGCCGGGAACTATGGCTACACCTTC. Its protein product is CASSAGNYGYTF.

The chain combines TRBV7-2 with TRBJ1-6, with D possibly being TRBD1 (5 bases). V was clipped by 1 base and J by 15 bases, with 16 bases between them. The CDR3 is 14 residues long. In germline, CDR1 is SGHTA, CDR2 FQGNSA. The CDR3 DNA reads TGTGCCAGCAGCTTAGGCGGGGGTCCGGAGGGCCTCCACTTT. This encodes CASSLGGGPEGLHF.

This clone was detected only once. CDR3 DNA sequence: TGTGCCAGCAGCCAAGACCGTATGGGACAGGGGGCAGGGGGCTACACCTTC. Protein: CASSQDRMGQGAGGYTF. The chain has TRBV14 and TRBJ1-2, with 12 bases that match TRBD1. V shed 0 bases, J shed 8 bases, and the junction held 10 bases outside the gene matches. From germline, CDR1 is SGHDN and CDR2 FVKESK. This CDR3 is 17 amino acids long.

The V gene is TRBV5-1, the J gene TRBJ2-5; 7 bases are shared with TRBD1. V lost 5 bases to trimming and J lost 5 bases; unmatched junction nucleotides: 15. This CDR3 spans 16 amino acids. From germline, CDR1 is SGHRS and CDR2 YFSETQ. CDR3 in amino acids: CASRQSFTGARETQYF. CDR3 in DNA: TGCGCCAGCAGACAATCCTTCACAGGGGCGCGGGAGACCCAGTACTTC. The whole variable domain, filled in from reference TRBV5-1 and TRBJ2-5, reads KAGVTQTPRYLIKTRGQQVTLSCSPISGHRSVSWYQQTPGQGLQFLFEYFSETQRNKGNFPGRFSGRQFSNSRSEMNVSTLELGDSALYLCASRQSFTGARETQYFGPGTRLLVL.

J is TRBJ1-2 and V is TRBV6-5, with D possibly being TRBD1 (6 bases). The CDR3 spans 12 residues. Germline-derived CDR1 and CDR2 are MNHEY and SVGAGI. V dropped 4 bases and J dropped 8 bases, with 11 bases sitting between them. The CDR3 bases are TGTGCCAGCAGTTCGGACAGCCGAGGCTACACCTTC. This codes for CASSSDSRGYTF.

V usage is TRBV27 and J usage is TRBJ2-3; 8 positions agree with TRBD1. CDR1 and CDR2 (germline): MNHEY, SMNVEV (reference sequence). This CDR3 has 14 amino acids. V lost 6 bases, J lost 13 bases, and 15 bases stayed unmatched. The CDR3 DNA sequence: TGTGCCAGCAGCTATGGGACAGGACCTTTGGATAAGTATTTT. This encodes CASSYGTGPLDKYF.

The rearrangement uses TRBV5-1 and TRBJ1-2; perhaps TRBD1 as D (6 bases). Germline values: CDR1 SGHRS, CDR2 YFSETQ. CDR3 length: 16 amino acids. Trimming took off 7 bases at V and 0 bases at J, with 19 bases between the two ends. CDR3 protein: CASHGFRQAPNYGYTF. CDR3 sequence (DNA): TGCGCCAGCCATGGGTTCCGACAGGCCCCTAACTATGGCTACACCTTC.